One TCR beta chain is described in this entry. Its target is unknown. The data were obtained in a study of T cell responses to AZD1222 COVID-19 vaccine. Study findings and constraints: Repertoire collection took place solely once the T cell response had peaked. Nearly half of the spike-specific TCRs reportedly recognize variant regions that carry no mutations. Spike-wide vaccine-associated CD4 TCRs dominated at 160-218 and 743-854. Baseline serostatus was positive in only six or seven AZD1222 recipients.

Germline assignment: CDR1 GTSNPN and CDR2 SVGIG (reference sequence). V was cut by 3 bases and J by 1 base, with 10 bases left in between. The CDR3 covers 14 residues. Repertoires were generated with immunoSEQ multiplex PCR, while TCRdb's copy carries only in-frame clones and drops some. The sample contains some 95,000 clones, just under 90% of which appear only once. The material was peripheral blood, obtained on day 0 of MenACWY control vaccination. This TCR was sampled from an adult in good health. J is TRBJ1-5 and V is TRBV30; D uncertain. Here the CDR3 reads CAWSAGRSNQPQHF. The CDR3 DNA is TGTGCCTGGAGCGCCGGACGGAGCAATCAGCCCCAGCATTTT.